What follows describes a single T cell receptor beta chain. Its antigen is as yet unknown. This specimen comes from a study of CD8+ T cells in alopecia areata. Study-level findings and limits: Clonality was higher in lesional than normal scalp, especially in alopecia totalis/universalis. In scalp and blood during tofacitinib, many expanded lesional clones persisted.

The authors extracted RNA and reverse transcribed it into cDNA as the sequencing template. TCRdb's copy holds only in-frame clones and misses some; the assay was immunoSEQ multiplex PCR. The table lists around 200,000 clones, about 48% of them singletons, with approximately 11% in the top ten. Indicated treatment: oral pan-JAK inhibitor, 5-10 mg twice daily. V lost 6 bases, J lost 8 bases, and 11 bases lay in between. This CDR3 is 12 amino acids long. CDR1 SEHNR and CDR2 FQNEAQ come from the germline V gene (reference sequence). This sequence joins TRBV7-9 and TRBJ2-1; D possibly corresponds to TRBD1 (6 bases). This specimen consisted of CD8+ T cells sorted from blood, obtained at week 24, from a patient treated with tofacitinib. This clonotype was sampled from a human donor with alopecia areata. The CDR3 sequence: CASRIRTDEQFF. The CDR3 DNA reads TGTGCCAGCAGGATCCGGACAGATGAGCAGTTCTTC.